These 17 T cell receptor beta chains came from one sample sequenced in a study of blood T cell repertoires in COVID-19. Libraries were prepared by immunoSEQ multiplex PCR; TCRdb keeps only in-frame clonotypes and omits some of them. The sample lists hundreds of thousands of clones, roughly 90% occurring once. The sample was peripheral blood. The receptors were sampled from a man aged 55 to 70 with COVID-19, enrolled during active disease.

CDR3 region: CASSYSGTSGTPSDTQYF. The CDR3 DNA follows: TGTGCCAGCAGTTATTCCGGGACTAGCGGGACTCCATCAGATACGCAGTATTTT. This rearrangement joins TRBV6-2 or TRBV6-3 to TRBJ2-3; TRBD2 agrees at 13 bases. V lost 3 bases to trimming and J lost 4 bases; unmatched junction nucleotides: 10. Looked up from germline, CDR1 is MNHEY and CDR2 is SVGEGT. The CDR3 length is 18 residues.

The rearrangement links TRBV28 to TRBJ1-5; weak D call: TRBD1 (5 bases). V was clipped by 3 bases and J by 2 bases, with 20 bases between them. The CDR3 covers 18 residues. Germline V CDR1 and CDR2: MDHEN, SYDVKM. This CDR3 is CASSFSVHLGEGNQPQHF. CDR3 DNA: TGTGCCAGCAGTTTCTCTGTTCATCTAGGGGAGGGCAATCAGCCCCAGCATTTT.

Of note for this clone: The junction departs from the called germline gene at one end, perhaps through a read error. The rearrangement joins TRBV3-1 (or the pseudogene TRBV3-2) to TRBJ2-3, with D hard to call. The CDR3 is 12 amino acids. Germline V CDR1 and CDR2: LGHDT, YNNKEL (reference sequence). CDR3 amino acids: CASSQVTDTKYF. Written as DNA, the CDR3 is TGTGCCAGCAGCCAGGTTACAGATACGAAGTATTTT.

The genes are TRBV4-1 and TRBJ2-1; D may be TRBD2 (5 bases). CDR3 length: 17 residues. V gave up 1 base and J gave up 0 bases, with 13 bases separating them. Germline CDR1 is MGHRA and CDR2 is YSYEKL. The CDR3: CASSQVSPRASYNEQFF. Here the CDR3 DNA reads TGCGCCAGCAGCCAAGTTTCTCCGCGGGCCTCCTACAATGAGCAGTTCTTC.

The chain uses TRBV10-2 and TRBJ2-1, with 7 bases aligning to TRBD2. The germline gives CDR1 WSHSY, CDR2 SAAADI. The CDR3 has 14 residues. The V and J ends lost 8 bases and 7 bases, in that order; junction bases with no gene match: 11. This chain's CDR3 is CASRQGGSPNEQFF. The CDR3 DNA sequence: TGCGCCAGCCGGCAGGGCGGGAGCCCGAATGAGCAGTTCTTC.

Only one count was recorded for this clone. The gene calls are TRBV5-1 and TRBJ1-2, with TRBD1 matching over 7 bases. Germline trimming cut 0 bases from V and 4 bases from J; bases unmatched to any gene: 12. The CDR3 is 17 residues long. Germline-derived CDR1 and CDR2 are SGHRS and YFSETQ. Here the CDR3 reads CASSLAPRGGRAYGYTF. The CDR3, as DNA: TGCGCCAGCAGCTTGGCCCCCCGAGGGGGCAGGGCCTATGGCTACACCTTC. The full variable domain, in which reference TRBV5-1 and TRBJ1-2 provide the parts outside the CDR3, is KAGVTQTPRYLIKTRGQQVTLSCSPISGHRSVSWYQQTPGQGLQFLFEYFSETQRNKGNFPGRFSGRQFSNSRSEMNVSTLELGDSALYLCASSLAPRGGRAYGYTFGSGTRLTVV.

The V gene is TRBV19, the J gene TRBJ1-2; the match to TRBD1 covers 9 bases. CDR1 is LNHDA, CDR2 SQIVND, per germline (reference sequence). J was trimmed by 2 bases and V by 7 bases; bases with no gene match: 8. CDR3 size: 15 residues. The chain's CDR3 is CASTPWDRANYGYTF. DNA of the CDR3: TGTGCCAGTACACCCTGGGACAGGGCAAACTATGGCTACACCTTC.

This chain uses TRBV7-2 with TRBJ1-2; D gene uncertain. V was clipped by 2 bases and J by 0 bases, with 10 bases between them. The CDR3 covers 15 residues. The germline V gene has CDR1 SGHTA and CDR2 FQGNSA. This chain's CDR3 is CASSLQPRANYGYTF. For the CDR3, the DNA is TGTGCCAGCAGCTTACAACCGCGAGCTAACTATGGCTACACCTTC.

The J gene is TRBJ2-2, the V gene TRBV3-1 (or the pseudogene TRBV3-2); 10 nucleotides line up with TRBD1. Per the germline V gene, CDR1 is LGHDT and CDR2 is YNNKEL (reference sequence). The CDR3 is 13 residues long. The junction had 1 base not matched to a gene; V was cut back by 8 bases and J by 4 bases. As DNA, the CDR3 is TGTGCCAGCGGACAGGGGGTCACCGGGGAGCTGTTTTTT. Protein product: CASGQGVTGELFF.

The chain employs TRBV18 and TRBJ2-1, with 11 positions matching TRBD1. J lost 9 bases, V lost 2 bases, and 9 bases had no gene match. This CDR3 comprises 16 residues. Germline-derived CDR1 and CDR2 are KGHSH and LQKENI. CDR3 sequence: CASSPSPGTGGSEQFF. In DNA, the CDR3 is TGTGCCAGCTCACCAAGCCCCGGGACAGGGGGAAGTGAGCAGTTCTTC.

This chain uses TRBV2 with TRBJ1-6; TRBD1 agrees at 8 bases. This CDR3 has 14 residues. Losses at the gene ends were 6 bases for V and 6 bases for J; bases not matched to a gene: 4. Germline V gene lookup returns CDR1 SNHLY and CDR2 FYNNEI. CDR3 in DNA: TGTGCCAGCAGAGCTGGACAGGGTAATTCACCCCTCCACTTT. It encodes CASRAGQGNSPLHF.

The rearrangement uses TRBV7-9 and TRBJ1-3; D is uncertain. Germline loops: CDR1 SEHNR, CDR2 FQNEAQ (reference sequence). The CDR3 extends over 16 amino acids. The ends were cut back, 2 bases at V and 1 base at J, with 12 bases in the middle. CDR3: CASSLSSGASGNTIYF. The CDR3 DNA sequence: TGTGCCAGCAGCTTATCCAGCGGTGCTTCTGGAAACACCATATATTTT.

The rearrangement links TRBV21-1 to TRBJ1-6; whether TRBD1, the table's D call, matches the DNA was not checked. TRBV21-1 is a pseudogene segment. This CDR3 has 18 residues. This CDR3 is CASNPGLKGVTDNSPLHF. The CDR3 DNA reads as TGTGCCAGCAACCCAGGGTTAAAGGGCGTCACTGATAATTCACCCCTCCACTTT.

This clone showed up just a few times. The gene calls are TRBV9 and TRBJ1-3; 9 bases match TRBD1. Germline lookup yields CDR1 SGDLS and CDR2 YYNGEE. This CDR3 has 17 amino acids. J lost 7 bases, V lost 4 bases, and 15 bases had no gene match. CDR3 protein: CASSFLPRDREGNTIYF. CDR3 sequence (DNA): TGTGCCAGCAGCTTTCTACCCCGGGACAGGGAGGGCAACACCATATATTTT.

The chain joins TRBV14 to TRBJ2-6; 9 bases map to TRBD1. From germline, CDR1 is SGHDN and CDR2 FVKESK. The CDR3 covers 16 residues. Trimming cost V 7 bases and J 2 bases; bases outside gene matches: 6. CDR3 amino acids: CASTGTGIAGANVLTF. CDR3 bases: TGTGCCAGCACTGGGACAGGGATCGCTGGGGCCAACGTCCTGACTTTC.

CDR3 residues: CASSLSQGNTEAFF. In nucleotides, the CDR3 is TGCGCCAGCAGCTTGAGTCAGGGGAACACTGAAGCTTTCTTT. J is TRBJ1-1 and V is TRBV5-1, with D perhaps matching TRBD1 (5 bases). V dropped 1 base and J dropped 1 base, with 8 bases sitting between them. The CDR3 runs to 14 residues. Germline V gives CDR1 SGHRS, CDR2 YFSETQ.

This clone was seen only once. This rearrangement joins TRBV7-9 to TRBJ2-7; 11 bases align to TRBD1. The germline gives CDR1 SEHNR, CDR2 FQNEAQ (reference sequence). V shed 5 bases, J shed 2 bases, and the junction held 11 bases outside the gene matches. The CDR3 has 17 amino acids. This CDR3 is CASSPLAGQGAPYEQYF. The CDR3 nucleotides read TGTGCCAGCAGCCCCCTCGCTGGACAGGGGGCGCCCTACGAGCAGTACTTC.